This section outlines one T cell receptor beta chain sequence together with its context. This clone was seen more than once but under ten times. Its antigen is still unknown. No much larger clone exists at a distance of one base, and base qualities are not known. For sequencing of the TCRbeta CDR3 region, genomic DNA was extracted from the sorted cells. The immunoSEQ Assay was used to sequence the TCRbeta CDR3 regions. TCRdb re-hosts the immuneACCESS table, in-frame sequences only. Its copies lack some clones; in the studies checked, an unresolved V gene accounts for under half of them, and the cause for the rest is not known. The table for this sample lists roughly 53,000 clones; over 80% of them were counted only once. Roughly 12% of the sample is held by the ten biggest clonotypes. Patients with a history of autoimmune disease or receiving systemic immunosuppression were excluded from the trial. Peripheral blood for TCR sequencing was drawn from every dose cohort at baseline, at cycle 4 day 1 and at cycle 7 day 1. Samples were obtained from an open-label, multicenter, first-in-human phase I dose-escalation trial of ivuxolimab. The trial enrolled adults with locally advanced or metastatic head and neck squamous cell, hepatocellular, melanoma or renal cell carcinoma. CD4+ and CD8+ T cells were sorted separately from peripheral blood before TCR sequencing.

These data belong to a study of OX40 agonist ivuxolimab in advanced cancers. About the investigation overall: Ivuxolimab was a fully human IgG2 agonistic monoclonal antibody targeting the costimulatory receptor OX40 (CD134). Patients were allowed to have had prior anti-PD-1, anti-PD-L1 or anti-CTLA-4 therapy, and approximately 43% of the dose-escalation patients had previously received checkpoint inhibitors. The paper reports the monotherapy dose-escalation portion (N of about 47 patients) of the phase I ivuxolimab trial. A male proportion of 75% to 85% and a mean age of around 60 years, ranging from roughly 23 to 79, were recorded for the dose-escalation cohort. Peripheral TCRbeta sequencing aimed to test whether ivuxolimab altered TCR sequence diversity and caused clonal T-cell expansion. Of the approximately 54 dose-escalation patients, hepatocellular carcinoma was present in around 20, melanoma in roughly 15, renal cell carcinoma in 9 and head and neck cancer in 9. Partial responses occurred in three dose-escalation patients, of whom one had hepatocellular carcinoma and two had cutaneous melanoma. Intravenous ivuxolimab was administered to patients every 2 weeks at six dose levels: 0.01, 0.1, 0.3, 1.5, 3 and 10 mg/kg.

Including cysteine and phenylalanine, the CDR3 has 15 amino acids. Only the CDR3 portion is preserved as DNA: 45 bases, with reading frame beginning at the first base. V gives up 5 bases and J gives up 3 bases, and the segment between their germline ends measures 17 bases. Sequences LNHDA (CDR1) and SQIVND (CDR2) are obtained from the germline V gene (reference sequence). Findings and caveats that apply to the study as a whole: On average, CD8+ T cells showed more expanded clones than CD4+ T cells after ivuxolimab. At doses of 0.1 to 3.0 mg/kg, clonal expansion of both CD4+ and CD8+ T cells in blood was seen between baseline and week 6. In the 0.1-3.0 mg/kg groups, partial responders were among the patients with the lowest normalized peripheral clonal expansion, particularly in CD8+ T cells. Low levels of normalized T-cell clonal expansion were also shown by some nonresponding patients. Antigen specificity was not determined for the clonally expanded peripheral T cells.

The clonotype originates from an adult with an advanced solid tumor such as melanoma, head and neck, liver or kidney cancer. The rearrangement joined TRBV19 to TRBJ2-7, and possibly TRBD1, on 5 matching bases. Sequencing used CD4+ or CD8+ T cells sorted from blood, obtained in a trial of the OX40 agonist ivuxolimab. The nucleotide sequence reads as follows: TGTGCCAGTAGTGACTCTGCGACAGCGATCTACGAGCAGTACTTC. It translates to CASSDSATAIYEQYF. Reference TRBV19 and TRBJ2-7 genes cover what lies past the CDR3, so the full variable domain is DGGITQSPKYLFRKEGQNVTLSCEQNLNHDAMYWYRQDPGQGLRLIYYSQIVNDFQKGDIAEGYSVSREKKESFPLTVTSAQKNPTAFYLCASSDSATAIYEQYFGPGTRLTVT.